Listed here are 27 T cell receptor beta chains from one sample, sequenced in a study of T-cell memory formation after mild COVID-19. MiXCR, run by TCRdb on the 5' RACE reads, gives a single entry per CDR3 protein. Among approximately 350,000 distinct CDR3 sequences, over 13% were seen once, and the ten largest hold around 22%. Sequences were obtained from PBMCs or a T cell subset sorted from them (not recorded which). The receptors derive from a man younger than 30 who had mild COVID-19 (a few samples of this study predate the infection). Cell type and time point are not known.

The chain has TRBV7-7 and TRBJ2-7; D remains ambiguous. Germline lookup yields CDR1 SSHAT and CDR2 FNYEAQ (reference sequence). CDR3 length equals 14 residues. V was pared by 0 bases and J by 6 bases, with 12 bases between. CDR3 in DNA: TGTGCCAGCAGCTTAGCGCGCGACACCCCCGAGCAGTACTTC. Encoded protein: CASSLARDTPEQYF.

The chain links TRBV25-1 to TRBJ2-6; 7 positions match TRBD1. With V trimmed by 2 bases and J by 0 bases, 10 bases remained unmatched. Germline assignment: CDR1 MGHDK and CDR2 SYGVNS. CDR3 length: 19 amino acids. CDR3 in DNA: TGTGCCAGCAGTGAACCGAGACAGGGTGGGGCCTCTGGGGCCAACGTCCTGACTTTC. Residues: CASSEPRQGGASGANVLTF.

This clonotype was counted only a few times. The chain carries TRBV5-1 and TRBJ2-3; 8 bases agree with TRBD2. The CDR3 length is 17 residues. Germline values: CDR1 SGHRS, CDR2 YFSETQ. Losses at the gene ends were 0 bases for V and 2 bases for J; bases not matched to a gene: 8. The DNA for the CDR3 is TGCGCCAGCAGCTTGGGGGGTAGCGGGGATTTCACAGATACGCAGTATTTT. Protein: CASSLGGSGDFTDTQYF.

This clonotype turned up a few times. The chain links TRBV5-1 to TRBJ2-3; the match to TRBD1 covers 8 bases. CDR3 size: 14 residues. V lost 6 bases and J lost 4; bases outside the gene matches: 7. Germline values: CDR1 SGHRS, CDR2 YFSETQ. CDR3 protein: CASTPGQGADTQYF. Written as DNA, the CDR3 is TGCGCCAGCACCCCCGGACAGGGTGCAGATACGCAGTATTTT.

The V and J genes are TRBV6-5 and TRBJ1-2; tentative D call: TRBD1 (6 bases). Trimming took 2 bases from V and 4 from J, leaving 20 bases between them. The CDR3 extends over 17 amino acids. CDR1 and CDR2 from the germline V gene are MNHEY and SVGAGI. CDR3: CASSYEGDTGLSYGYTF. The CDR3 nucleotides read TGTGCCAGCAGTTACGAGGGGGACACGGGGCTGAGCTATGGCTACACCTTC.

This clonotype was seen a few times. The chain uses TRBV25-1 and TRBJ2-5; D may be TRBD1 (6 bases). Trimming pared 7 bases from V and 1 base from J, leaving 13 bases between. The CDR3 runs 14 residues. The V gene's germline CDR1 is MGHDK and CDR2 SYGVNS. Here the CDR3 reads CASTDRDTQETQYF. CDR3 nucleotides: TGTGCCAGCACCGACCGGGACACCCAAGAGACCCAGTACTTC.

The rearrangement links TRBV6-5 to TRBJ2-2; D not resolved. The V gene's germline CDR1 is MNHEY and CDR2 SVGAGI. The CDR3 has 12 residues. The V gene lost 8 bases and the J gene lost 7 bases, with 11 bases spanning the gap. Here the CDR3 reads CASGGIGGELFF. CDR3 sequence (DNA): TGTGCCAGCGGTGGCATTGGCGGGGAGCTGTTTTTT.

This clonotype has a handful of counts. The junction differs from germline at one of its ends, possibly a read error. The gene calls are TRBV15 and TRBJ1-4; no clear D. The CDR3 consists of 17 residues. Germline V lookup: CDR1 LNHNV, CDR2 YYDKDF (reference sequence). The CDR3 DNA follows: TGTGCCACCAGCAGATCCCCGACCCGACTGATTAATGAAAAACTTTTTTTT. It specifies CATSRSPTRLINEKLFF.

The gene calls are TRBV18 and TRBJ2-3; 10 bases align to TRBD2. Per the germline V gene, CDR1 is KGHSH and CDR2 is LQKENI. CDR3 length: 16 residues. V lost 1 base and J lost 6; bases outside the gene matches: 7. CDR3 nucleotides: TGTGCCAGCTCACCACGAGGACTAGCGGCCCCCGATACGCAGTATTTT. Protein: CASSPRGLAAPDTQYF.

This clonotype turned up a few times. The chain couples TRBV20-1 to TRBJ2-1; 9 nucleotides align to TRBD1. The CDR3 sequence is 13 residues long. Germline V lookup: CDR1 DFQATT, CDR2 SNEGSKA (reference sequence). V was pared by 7 bases and J by 7 bases, with 8 bases of the junction left unmatched. This CDR3 reads CSGAGTGKNEQFF. CDR3 coding DNA: TGCAGTGGCGCAGGGACAGGGAAAAATGAGCAGTTCTTC.

The chain has TRBV7-9 and TRBJ2-1; D not certain. Germline V gives CDR1 SEHNR, CDR2 FQNEAQ (reference sequence). The CDR3 consists of 15 residues. Trimming removed 1 base from V and 7 bases from J, with 14 bases in between. The CDR3 bases are TGTGCCAGCAGCTTAGTGGGCGGCCGGCCAAATGAGCAGTTCTTC. This gives the protein CASSLVGGRPNEQFF.

This clonotype was seen more than once but under ten times. This chain connects TRBV4-2 to TRBJ2-2; D tentatively reads TRBD1 or TRBD2 (7 bases each). CDR3 length: 16 amino acids. Germline V gene sequence: CDR1 LGHNA, CDR2 YNFKEQ. V was cut by 4 bases and J by 4 bases, with 16 bases left in between. CDR3 nucleotide sequence: TGTGCCAGCAGCCTCGCAGGGGGGGAGCTCACCGGGGAGCTGTTTTTT. Translation: CASSLAGGELTGELFF.

This clonotype was recorded at least ten times. The J gene is TRBJ1-3, the V gene TRBV4-2; D uncertain. Germline loops: CDR1 LGHNA, CDR2 YNFKEQ. The ends were cut back, 0 bases at V and 1 base at J, with 10 bases in the middle. The CDR3 spans 16 residues. Here the CDR3 DNA reads TGTGCCAGCAGCCAAGACGTCCCATTGTCTGGAAACACCATATATTTT. Translated: CASSQDVPLSGNTIYF.

The chain combines TRBV7-2 with TRBJ1-2; D is uncertain. The germline V gene has CDR1 SGHTA and CDR2 FQGNSA. Trimming removed 5 bases at V and 10 bases at J, with 20 bases between. This CDR3 region has 14 residues. The CDR3 protein is CASSPSTEDVAYTF. The CDR3 DNA is TGTGCCAGCAGCCCCTCGACGGAAGACGTAGCCTACACCTTC. The whole variable domain, remainder taken from reference TRBV7-2 and TRBJ1-2, is GAGVSQSPSNKVTEKGKDVELRCDPISGHTALYWYRQSLGQGLEFLIYFQGNSAPDKSGLPSDRFSAERTGGSVSTLTIQRTQQEDSAVYLCASSPSTEDVAYTFGSGTRLTVV.

Comment on this clonotype: A single base separates this from a much larger clone, so it may be a read error. The gene calls are TRBV6-6 and TRBJ2-5, with 10 bases fitting TRBD2. Looked up from germline, CDR1 is MNHNY and CDR2 is SVGAGI (reference sequence). CDR3 size: 14 residues. Written as DNA, the CDR3 is TGTGTCAGCAGTTATAGCGGGGGGTCAGAGACCCAGTACTTC. It codes for CVSSYSGGSETQYF.

This clonotype was counted at least ten times. This chain connects TRBV5-1 to TRBJ1-4; TRBD1 aligns across 11 bases. Germline V gene data show CDR1 as SGHRS and CDR2 as YFSETQ. J gave up 8 bases and V 4 bases, and 7 bases lay outside the gene matches. The CDR3 runs to 15 residues. The CDR3 spells CASSLGQGAREKLFF. CDR3 in DNA: TGCGCCAGCAGCCTCGGACAGGGGGCTAGGGAAAAACTGTTTTTT.

The V and J genes are TRBV27 and TRBJ2-5; 8 bases fit TRBD1. The CDR3 contains 14 residues. V lost 5 bases and J lost 6; bases outside the gene matches: 8. CDR1 and CDR2 from the germline V gene are MNHEY and SMNVEV (reference sequence). The CDR3 DNA is TGTGCCAGCAGTGGACTCAGGGGGCCAAAGACCCAGTACTTC. Its protein is CASSGLRGPKTQYF.

This clonotype has only a few counts. The chain employs TRBV6-2 or TRBV6-3 and TRBJ2-3; no reliable D call. CDR3 length equals 13 residues. CDR1 MNHEY and CDR2 SVGEGT come from the germline V gene. V lost 0 bases, J lost 4 bases, and 5 bases lay in between. The CDR3 DNA sequence: TGTGCCAGCAGTTACTCTTCCGCAGATACGCAGTATTTT. It encodes CASSYSSADTQYF.

This sequence joins TRBV5-1 and TRBJ2-1; 10 bases are a match to TRBD1. The germline V gene encodes CDR1 SGHRS and CDR2 YFSETQ. The CDR3 sequence is 15 residues long. J lost 9 bases, V lost 0 bases, and 6 bases had no gene match. CDR3 residues: CASSLADRGLGEQFF. CDR3 nucleotide sequence: TGCGCCAGCAGCTTGGCCGACAGGGGGCTCGGTGAGCAGTTCTTC.

The CDR3: CASSLRPGSTDTQYF. CDR3 nucleotides: TGCGCCAGCAGCTTAAGGCCAGGGAGCACAGATACGCAGTATTTT. V and J are TRBV5-1 and TRBJ2-3; the D gene is possibly TRBD1 (5 bases). The CDR3 is 15 amino acids. V lost 2 bases and J 0 bases, leaving 10 bases between the germline ends. The germline V gene has CDR1 SGHRS and CDR2 YFSETQ.

V gene TRBV18 combines with J gene TRBJ2-2; a possible D gene is TRBD2 (5 bases). The germline V gene has CDR1 KGHSH and CDR2 LQKENI. The CDR3 is 16 amino acids. V was shortened by 1 base and J by 6 bases, with 15 bases between the two germline ends. CDR3 amino acids: CASSPLHGGQSGELFF. CDR3 sequence (DNA): TGTGCCAGCTCACCACTCCACGGCGGGCAGTCCGGGGAGCTGTTTTTT.

The chain uses TRBV7-2 and TRBJ1-5, with D possibly matching TRBD1 (6 bases). Trimming shortened V by 3 bases and J by 6 bases, and 9 bases separated the two germline ends. The CDR3 sequence is 13 residues long. Germline V CDR1 and CDR2: SGHTA, FQGNSA. DNA for the CDR3: TGTGCCAGCAGCTTGGGGGCCAGTCAGCCCCAGCATTTT. Translated: CASSLGASQPQHF.

This clonotype was observed a handful of times. V is TRBV20-1 and J is TRBJ1-4; perhaps TRBD1 as D (6 bases). Germline V gives CDR1 DFQATT, CDR2 SNEGSKA (reference sequence). V was cut by 3 bases and J by 8 bases, with 16 bases left in between. The CDR3 runs 14 residues. The CDR3 spells CSASPPQGREKLFF. The DNA for the CDR3 is TGCAGTGCTAGTCCCCCCCAGGGGAGAGAAAAACTGTTTTTT.

This clonotype has more than one count but fewer than ten. The chain uses TRBV6-5 and TRBJ2-7; D possibly corresponds to TRBD1 (6 bases). Trimming cost V 4 bases and J 2 bases, with 18 bases left between them. CDR3 length: 16 amino acids. Germline loops: CDR1 MNHEY, CDR2 SVGAGI. CDR3 nucleotide sequence: TGTGCCAGCAGTTTTAACAGGGTACGCGCCACCTACGAGCAGTACTTC. Encoded protein: CASSFNRVRATYEQYF.

This clonotype was observed a handful of times. The chain recombines TRBV12-3 or TRBV12-4 with TRBJ1-1; TRBD1 agrees at 9 bases. The CDR3 loop spans 14 amino acids. V trimming: 6 bases; J trimming: 6 bases; junction bases outside the gene matches: 8. CDR3 sequence: CASSPGQGLAEAFF. The CDR3 DNA sequence: TGTGCCAGCAGCCCGGGACAGGGTTTGGCTGAAGCTTTCTTT.

In its sample, this clonotype was seen once. The chain couples TRBV9 to TRBJ1-1, with 12 bases that match TRBD1. CDR1 and CDR2 (germline): SGDLS, YYNGEE. The CDR3 loop spans 18 amino acids. V lost 2 bases, J lost 4 bases, and 12 bases stayed unmatched. The CDR3 DNA follows: TGTGCCAGCAGCGTCGGACGGGGACAGGGGGCGCGGGTCACTGAAGCTTTCTTT. Protein product: CASSVGRGQGARVTEAFF.

This clonotype turned up a few times. The chain is built from TRBV20-1 and TRBJ2-3, with unresolved D. Trimming shortened V by 3 bases and J by 0 bases, and 13 bases separated the two germline ends. The length of the CDR3 is 15 residues. Per germline, CDR1 DFQATT and CDR2 SNEGSKA (reference sequence). The CDR3, as DNA: TGCAGTGCTAGTAGGCGGAAGCTAAGCACAGATACGCAGTATTTT. Residues: CSASRRKLSTDTQYF.